The clone carrying this T cell receptor (beta chain) was counted ten times or more. Its antigen remains unidentified. This CDR3 has 17 residues. V lost 3 bases, J lost 5 bases, and 12 bases stayed unmatched. Germline CDR1 is MDHEN and CDR2 is SYDVKM. This entry belongs to a study of T cells in Graves' hyperthyroidism and ophthalmopathy. Study findings and constraints: By a 13 V-J model, ophthalmopathy was set apart from stable hyperthyroidism.

RNA transcripts were the template for amplifying TCR beta CDR3 regions. RT-PCR in the first round (using the HTBI primer set) targeted the TCR CDR3. TCRdb redid the calling of the multiplex PCR reads with MiXCR, one entry per CDR3 protein. The sample lists approximately 600,000 distinct CDR3 sequences, over 12% seen once, with 3.5% to 4.5% in the top ten. V gene TRBV28 combines with J gene TRBJ1-3, with 8 bases lining up with TRBD1. What was sequenced was blood. The sequence derives from a woman between 35 and 50 years old with Graves' ophthalmopathy. In DNA form, the CDR3 reads TGTGCCAGCAGTTTCCCGCAGGGGGCAGCGGATAGAAACACCATATATTTT. It codes for CASSFPQGAADRNTIYF.